This is a list of T cell receptor beta chains from one sample in a study of blood T cells in healthy people across ages. One entry per CDR3 protein results from TCRdb running MiXCR on the 5' RACE reads. The table lists 700,000 or so distinct CDR3 sequences, 40% to 45% of them singletons. The sample consisted of blood. These receptors came from an older man in good health. CDR3s include the opening cysteine and the closing phenylalanine or tryptophan. Fields, in order: V gene, J gene, clone size, D gene, CDR3 protein, CDR3 DNA. A D gene is named only where the DNA matches it firmly. Size is stated for part of the rows, as once, few or many counts, or as a class when the clone is expanded.

>TRBV6-1|TRBJ1-2|-|-
CASSEDPGRGGYTF
TGTGCCAGCAGTGAGGATCCGGGACGAGGTGGCTACACCTTC
>TRBV7-2|TRBJ2-4|many|-
CASSLRGGRTNIQYF
TGTGCCAGCAGCCTTCGGGGCGGCAGGACAAACATTCAGTACTTC
>TRBV20-1|TRBJ2-7|many|TRBD2
CSARGASSGSSYEQYF
TGCAGTGCTAGGGGGGCCTCTAGCGGGAGCTCCTACGAGCAGTACTTC
>TRBV4-3|TRBJ2-7|few|-
CASSPGFGQYSYNEQYF
TGCGCCAGCAGCCCGGGGTTTGGGCAGTACTCCTACAATGAGCAGTACTTC
>TRBV15|TRBJ1-1|-|-
CATSARDTGNTEAFF
TGTGCCACCAGCGCCCGGGACACCGGGAACACTGAAGCTTTCTTT
>TRBV6-1|TRBJ2-3|few|TRBD1
CASSTQGALAGIPDTQYF
TGTGCCAGCAGTACACAGGGGGCCTTGGCAGGGATACCAGATACGCAGTATTTT
>TRBV6-2/TRBV6-3|TRBJ1-1|-|-
CASSYSRGALRLNTEAFF
TGTGCCAGCAGTTACTCGAGGGGCGCGCTTCGCTTGAACACTGAAGCTTTCTTT
>TRBV20-1|TRBJ2-5|once|-
CSATVETQYF
TGCAGTGCAACCGTGGAGACCCAGTACTTC
>TRBV28|TRBJ2-5|-|-
CAARTGGQETQYF
TGTGCCGCAAGAACCGGGGGCCAAGAGACCCAGTACTTC
>TRBV18|TRBJ2-7|-|-
CASSLNRDPEAYEQYF
TGTGCCAGCTCACTTAACCGGGACCCCGAAGCCTACGAGCAGTACTTC
>TRBV7-9|TRBJ1-4|-|-
CASSLDTVEKLFF
TGTGCCAGCAGCTTGGACACCGTCGAAAAACTGTTTTTT
>TRBV12-3/TRBV12-4|TRBJ2-2|-|TRBD2
CASSWLAGTGELFF
TGTGCCAGCAGTTGGCTAGCGGGGACCGGGGAGCTGTTTTTT
>TRBV4-1|TRBJ2-3|-|TRBD1
CASSPAGQGKDTQYF
TGCGCCAGCAGCCCCGCGGGACAGGGTAAAGATACGCAGTATTTT
>TRBV28|TRBJ2-7|-|-
CASSFQGPFGHEQYF
TGTGCCAGCAGTTTTCAGGGGCCCTTCGGGCACGAGCAGTACTTC
>TRBV10-2|TRBJ2-7|-|-
CASSELGGDGDRRYYEQYF
TGCGCCAGCAGTGAACTTGGTGGGGACGGGGATCGTAGGTACTACGAGCAGTACTTC
>TRBV20-1|TRBJ2-3|few|TRBD2
CSAVSGSSTDTQYF
TGCAGTGCCGTTAGCGGGAGCAGCACAGATACGCAGTATTTT
>TRBV9|TRBJ2-1|-|TRBD2
CASSPSGGNPGEQFF
TGTGCCAGCAGTCCAAGCGGGGGCAACCCTGGCGAGCAGTTCTTC
>TRBV10-3|TRBJ1-1|many|-
CAIRKSSSGAYTEAFF
TGTGCCATCAGAAAATCCTCCTCAGGGGCGTACACTGAAGCTTTCTTT
>TRBV18|TRBJ1-2|-|-
CANSPLETSNYGYTF
TGTGCCAACTCACCATTGGAAACCTCCAACTATGGCTACACCTTC
>TRBV10-3|TRBJ1-6|few|-
CAISGTYSPLHF
TGTGCCATCAGTGGGACCTATTCACCCCTCCACTTT
>TRBV5-1|TRBJ2-7|few|-
CASSVLESYEQYF
TGCGCCAGCAGCGTTCTGGAATCCTACGAGCAGTACTTC
>TRBV4-2|TRBJ2-3|few|-
CASSLLRDTQYF
TGTGCCAGCAGCCTCCTAAGGGATACGCAGTATTTT
>TRBV7-8|TRBJ2-1|-|TRBD2
CASSFRLAGRGDEQFF
TGTGCCAGCAGCTTCCGACTAGCGGGAAGGGGTGATGAGCAGTTCTTC
>TRBV12-3/TRBV12-4|TRBJ1-6|few|TRBD1
CASSLGQGFSPLHF
TGTGCCAGCAGTCTGGGACAGGGTTTTTCACCCCTCCACTTT
>TRBV12-3/TRBV12-4|TRBJ2-7|few|TRBD2
CASRPEAPAGAHEQYF
TGTGCCAGCAGGCCCGAGGCCCCAGCGGGAGCCCACGAGCAGTACTTC
>TRBV11-3|TRBJ2-2|many|TRBD2
CASSISGGQNAGELFF
TGTGCCAGCAGCATAAGCGGGGGGCAGAACGCCGGGGAGCTGTTTTTT
>TRBV6-6|TRBJ2-3|-|-
CASSYGRGVLTDTQYF
TGTGCCAGCAGTTATGGGCGGGGCGTGCTCACAGATACGCAGTATTTT
>TRBV29-1|TRBJ2-7|-|TRBD1
CSARDRRSYEQYF
TGCAGCGCCCGGGACAGGAGGTCCTACGAGCAGTACTTC
>TRBV12-3/TRBV12-4|TRBJ2-1|once|TRBD2
CASSQSGASYNEQFF
TGTGCCAGCAGTCAAAGCGGGGCCTCCTACAATGAGCAGTTCTTC
>TRBV5-5|TRBJ2-1|-|TRBD2
CASSASGGRKTQFF
TGTGCCAGCAGCGCCAGCGGGGGGCGGAAGACCCAGTTCTTC
>TRBV20-1|TRBJ1-5|few|-
CSARSPRQVSNQPQHF
TGCAGTGCTAGATCCCCCCGACAGGTTAGCAATCAGCCCCAGCATTTT
>TRBV6-2/TRBV6-3|TRBJ1-4|-|-
CASRFEGPVNEKLFF
TGTGCCAGCCGGTTCGAGGGGCCTGTTAATGAAAAACTGTTTTTT
>TRBV27|TRBJ2-3|-|-
CASSLSNSQVRTQYF
TGTGCCAGCAGTTTATCGAATTCACAGGTCCGTACGCAGTATTTT
>TRBV4-3|TRBJ2-1|-|-
CASSQGENQDYEQFF
TGCGCCAGCAGCCAAGGGGAAAACCAGGACTACGAGCAGTTCTTC
>TRBV2|TRBJ1-2|-|-
CASSEIDYGYTF
TGTGCCAGCAGTGAAATAGACTATGGCTACACCTTC
>TRBV10-2|TRBJ2-7|-|TRBD2
CASSQGLAGGPSYEQYF
TGCGCCAGCAGTCAAGGACTAGCGGGAGGGCCCTCCTACGAGCAGTACTTC
>TRBV7-2|TRBJ2-1|-|TRBD1
CASSLRLGTGLGGEQFF
TGTGCCAGCAGCCTCAGGCTCGGGACAGGACTGGGCGGGGAGCAGTTCTTC
>TRBV5-5|TRBJ1-2|few|-
CASSWMGGNYGYTF
TGTGCCAGCAGCTGGATGGGGGGCAACTATGGCTACACCTTC
>TRBV20-1|TRBJ2-1|few|-
CSARAERGHEQFF
TGCAGTGCTAGAGCAGAGCGAGGCCATGAGCAGTTCTTC
>TRBV6-2/TRBV6-3|TRBJ1-1|-|-
CASRTLTEAFF
TGTGCCAGCCGGACATTAACTGAAGCTTTCTTT
>TRBV7-2|TRBJ2-4|-|TRBD2
CASSSPTSGRALENIQYF
TGTGCCAGCAGCTCACCAACTAGCGGGAGGGCCCTCGAAAACATTCAGTACTTC
>TRBV4-3|TRBJ2-1|-|TRBD2
CAGSQELAGGPISYNEQFF
TGCGCCGGCAGCCAAGAACTAGCGGGGGGGCCTATTTCTTACAATGAGCAGTTCTTC
>TRBV29-1|TRBJ2-5|many|TRBD1
CSVEVTGLGTQYF
TGCAGCGTTGAAGTGACAGGGTTGGGGACCCAGTACTTC
>TRBV20-1|TRBJ2-7|many|-
CSARKDNYEQYF
TGCAGTGCTAGGAAGGACAACTACGAGCAGTACTTC
>TRBV5-1|TRBJ2-3|-|-
CSSSLEADTQYF
TGCTCCAGCAGCTTGGAGGCGGATACGCAGTATTTT
>TRBV15|TRBJ2-7|-|-
CATSISSGDNYEQYF
TGTGCCACCAGCATATCTTCAGGGGACAACTACGAGCAGTACTTC
>TRBV20-1|TRBJ2-1|few|TRBD2
CSATTSGRSSYNEQFF
TGCAGTGCTACCACTAGCGGGAGGAGCTCCTACAATGAGCAGTTCTTC